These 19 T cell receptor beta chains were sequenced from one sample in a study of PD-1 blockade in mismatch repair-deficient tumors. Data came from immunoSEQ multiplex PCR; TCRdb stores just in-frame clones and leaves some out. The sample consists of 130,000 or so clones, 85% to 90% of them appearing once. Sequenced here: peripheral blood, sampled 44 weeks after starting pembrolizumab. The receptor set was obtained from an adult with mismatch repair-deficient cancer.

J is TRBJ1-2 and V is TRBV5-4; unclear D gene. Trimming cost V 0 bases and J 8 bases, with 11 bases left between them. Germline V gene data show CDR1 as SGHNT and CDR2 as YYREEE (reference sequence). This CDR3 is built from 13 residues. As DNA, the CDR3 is TGTGCCAGCAGCTTGGCCACGGGCCCGGGCTACACCTTC. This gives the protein CASSLATGPGYTF.

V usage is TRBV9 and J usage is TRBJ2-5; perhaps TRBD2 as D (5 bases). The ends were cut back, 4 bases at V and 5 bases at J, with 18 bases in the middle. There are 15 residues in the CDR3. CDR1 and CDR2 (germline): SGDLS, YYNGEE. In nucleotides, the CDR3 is TGTGCCAGCAGCTCCGGACGGGGAGTCCGGGAGACCCAGTACTTC. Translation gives CASSSGRGVRETQYF.

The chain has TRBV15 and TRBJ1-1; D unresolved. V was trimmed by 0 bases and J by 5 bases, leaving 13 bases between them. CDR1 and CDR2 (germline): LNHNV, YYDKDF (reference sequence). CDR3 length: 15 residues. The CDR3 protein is CATSRDLGIGTEAFF. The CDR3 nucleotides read TGTGCCACCAGCAGAGATCTAGGAATCGGGACTGAAGCTTTCTTT.

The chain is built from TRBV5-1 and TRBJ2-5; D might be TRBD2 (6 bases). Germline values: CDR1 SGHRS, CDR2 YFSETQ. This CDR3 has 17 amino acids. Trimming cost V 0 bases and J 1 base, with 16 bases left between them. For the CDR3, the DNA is TGCGCCAGCAGCTTGGGGGCGGGGATCGCAGGCCAAGAGACCCAGTACTTC. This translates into CASSLGAGIAGQETQYF.

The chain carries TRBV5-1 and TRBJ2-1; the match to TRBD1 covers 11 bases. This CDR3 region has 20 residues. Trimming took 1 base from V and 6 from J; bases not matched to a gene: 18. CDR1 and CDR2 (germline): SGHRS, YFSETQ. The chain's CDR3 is CASSLSRGGQGVTRGNEQFF. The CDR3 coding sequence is TGCGCCAGCAGCTTGTCGAGGGGGGGACAGGGGGTCACCCGAGGCAATGAGCAGTTCTTC.

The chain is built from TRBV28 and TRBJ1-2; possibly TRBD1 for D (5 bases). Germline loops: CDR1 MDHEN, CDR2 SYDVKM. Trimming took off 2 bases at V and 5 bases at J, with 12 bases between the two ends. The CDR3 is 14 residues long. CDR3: CASSLPGTAYGYTF. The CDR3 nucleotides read TGTGCCAGCAGTTTACCCGGGACGGCTTATGGCTACACCTTC.

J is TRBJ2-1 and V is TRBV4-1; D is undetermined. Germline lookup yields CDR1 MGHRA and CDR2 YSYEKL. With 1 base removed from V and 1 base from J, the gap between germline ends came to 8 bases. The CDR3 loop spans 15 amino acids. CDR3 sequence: CASSQGLISYNEQFF. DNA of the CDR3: TGCGCCAGCAGCCAAGGCCTGATATCCTACAATGAGCAGTTCTTC.

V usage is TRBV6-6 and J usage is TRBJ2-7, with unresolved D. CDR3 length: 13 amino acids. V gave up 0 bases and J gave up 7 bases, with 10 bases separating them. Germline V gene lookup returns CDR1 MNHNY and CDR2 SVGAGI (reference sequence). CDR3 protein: CASSYSSMNEQYF. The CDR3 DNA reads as TGTGCCAGCAGTTACTCGAGCATGAATGAGCAGTACTTC.

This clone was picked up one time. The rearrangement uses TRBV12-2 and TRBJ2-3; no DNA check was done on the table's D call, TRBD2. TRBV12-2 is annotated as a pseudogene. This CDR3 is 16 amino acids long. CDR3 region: CASRLAKLAATDTQYF. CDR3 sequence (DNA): TGTGCAAGTCGCTTAGCGAAACTAGCGGCCACAGATACGCAGTATTTT.

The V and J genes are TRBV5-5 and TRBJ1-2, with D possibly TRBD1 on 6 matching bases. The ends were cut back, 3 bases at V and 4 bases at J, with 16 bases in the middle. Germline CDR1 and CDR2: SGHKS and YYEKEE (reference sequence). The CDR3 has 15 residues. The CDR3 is CASSSSGGQAYGYTF. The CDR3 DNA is TGTGCCAGCAGCTCGTCGGGGGGCCAAGCCTATGGCTACACCTTC.

CDR3 amino acids: CASSLNGGEGSTGELFF. The CDR3 DNA sequence: TGTGCCAGCAGTTTAAACGGCGGGGAAGGAAGCACCGGGGAGCTGTTTTTT. The chain links TRBV27 to TRBJ2-2, with D maybe TRBD2 (6 bases). Germline loops: CDR1 MNHEY, CDR2 SMNVEV (reference sequence). Trimming stripped 2 bases from V and 4 bases from J, with 17 bases between. This CDR3 is built from 17 residues.

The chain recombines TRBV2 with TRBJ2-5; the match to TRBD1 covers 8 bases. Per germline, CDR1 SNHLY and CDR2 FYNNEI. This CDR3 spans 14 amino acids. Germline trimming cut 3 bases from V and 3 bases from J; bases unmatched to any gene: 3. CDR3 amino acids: CASSDVTGEETQYF. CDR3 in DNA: TGTGCCAGCAGTGACGTGACAGGGGAAGAGACCCAGTACTTC.

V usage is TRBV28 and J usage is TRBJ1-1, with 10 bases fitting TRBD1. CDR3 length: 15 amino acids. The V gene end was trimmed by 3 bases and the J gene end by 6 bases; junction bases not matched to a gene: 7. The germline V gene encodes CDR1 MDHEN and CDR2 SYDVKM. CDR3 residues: CASSLGQGRNPEAFF. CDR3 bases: TGTGCCAGCAGTTTGGGACAGGGGCGCAACCCTGAAGCTTTCTTT.

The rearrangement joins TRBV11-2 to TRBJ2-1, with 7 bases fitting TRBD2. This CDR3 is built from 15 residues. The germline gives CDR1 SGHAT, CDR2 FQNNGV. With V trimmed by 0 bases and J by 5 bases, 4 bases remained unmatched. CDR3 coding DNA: TGTGCCAGCAGCTTAGAGACTAGCCCCCACAATGAGCAGTTCTTC. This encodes CASSLETSPHNEQFF.

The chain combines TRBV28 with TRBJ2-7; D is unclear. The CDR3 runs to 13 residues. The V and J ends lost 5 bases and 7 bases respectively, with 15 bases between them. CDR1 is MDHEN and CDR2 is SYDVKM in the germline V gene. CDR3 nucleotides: TGTGCCAGCAGTCCGGCCGAGGCAGCTGAGCAGTACTTC. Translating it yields CASSPAEAAEQYF.

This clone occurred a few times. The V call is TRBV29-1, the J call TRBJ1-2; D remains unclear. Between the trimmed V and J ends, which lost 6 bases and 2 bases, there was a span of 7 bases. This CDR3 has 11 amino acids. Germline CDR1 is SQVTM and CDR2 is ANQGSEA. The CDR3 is CSVASNYGYTF. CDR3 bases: TGCAGCGTGGCATCGAACTATGGCTACACCTTC.

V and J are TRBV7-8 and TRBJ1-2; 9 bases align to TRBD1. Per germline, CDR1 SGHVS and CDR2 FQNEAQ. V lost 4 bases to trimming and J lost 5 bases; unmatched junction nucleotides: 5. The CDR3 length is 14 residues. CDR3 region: CASSSTGGTYGYTF. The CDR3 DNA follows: TGTGCCAGCAGCTCCACAGGGGGCACTTATGGCTACACCTTC.

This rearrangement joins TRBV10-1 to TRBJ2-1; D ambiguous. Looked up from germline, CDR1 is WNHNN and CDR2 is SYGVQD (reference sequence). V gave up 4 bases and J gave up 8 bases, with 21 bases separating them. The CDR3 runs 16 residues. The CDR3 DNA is TGCGCCAGCAGTGCCCCCTTGTGGGAAGTTCTGGATGAGCAGTTCTTC. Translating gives CASSAPLWEVLDEQFF.

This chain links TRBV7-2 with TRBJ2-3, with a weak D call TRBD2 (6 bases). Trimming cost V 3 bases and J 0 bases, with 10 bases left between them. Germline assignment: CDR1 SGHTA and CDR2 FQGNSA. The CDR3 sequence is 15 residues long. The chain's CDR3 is CASSLAGISTDTQYF. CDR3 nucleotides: TGTGCCAGCAGCTTGGCGGGAATAAGCACAGATACGCAGTATTTT. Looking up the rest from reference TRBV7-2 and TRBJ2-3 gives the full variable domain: GAGVSQSPSNKVTEKGKDVELRCDPISGHTALYWYRQSLGQGLEFLIYFQGNSAPDKSGLPSDRFSAERTGGSVSTLTIQRTQQEDSAVYLCASSLAGISTDTQYFGPGTRLTVL.